A selection of T cell receptor beta chains follows, all from one sample in a study of OX40 agonist ivuxolimab in advanced cancers. Assay used: immunoSEQ multiplex PCR; TCRdb lists only in-frame clones, some missing. The sample holds fewer than 70,000 clones, around 84% seen once. The sequencing here drew on CD4+ or CD8+ T cells sorted from blood, taken in a trial of the OX40 agonist ivuxolimab. The source is an adult with an advanced solid tumor such as melanoma, head and neck, liver or kidney cancer. The CDR3 runs from the conserved cysteine through the conserved F or W. Fields, in order: clone size, V gene, J gene, D gene, CDR3 protein, CDR3 DNA. The D gene is left open where the match is weak. Part of the rows lack a size; the others show once, few, many or a class for expanded clones.

>-|TRBV30|TRBJ1-1|TRBD1
CAWSVRQGNMNTEAFF
TGTGCCTGGAGTGTTCGACAGGGGAACATGAACACTGAAGCTTTCTTT
>-|TRBV7-9|TRBJ1-1|-
CASRLGQYNTEAFF
TGTGCCAGCCGTCTAGGACAGTATAACACTGAAGCTTTCTTT
>-|TRBV5-1|TRBJ2-7|-
CASREGVGSEQYF
TGCGCCAGCAGAGAGGGGGTTGGGAGCGAGCAGTACTTC
>-|TRBV5-1|TRBJ1-2|TRBD1
CASSFSDRTGGDGYTF
TGCGCCAGCAGCTTCAGTGACCGGACAGGGGGCGATGGCTACACCTTC
>-|TRBV19|TRBJ2-7|-
CASSPASKGYEQYF
TGTGCCAGTAGTCCCGCTAGCAAAGGATACGAGCAGTACTTC
>-|TRBV9|TRBJ2-2|-
CASSVGAMTGELFF
TGTGCCAGCAGCGTAGGGGCCATGACCGGGGAGCTGTTTTTT
>-|TRBV11-1|TRBJ2-5|-
CASSLSLPETQYF
TGTGCCAGCAGCTTAAGCCTTCCAGAGACCCAGTACTTC
>once|TRBV2|TRBJ1-1|-
CASSDPNTEAFF
TGTGCCAGCAGTGATCCGAACACTGAAGCTTTCTTT
>-|TRBV4-1|TRBJ2-2|TRBD2
CASSRHIAGGYGELFF
TGCGCCAGCAGCCGCCATATAGCGGGAGGGTACGGGGAGCTGTTTTTT
>-|TRBV28|TRBJ1-6|TRBD1
CASSFRGQGSPLHF
TGTGCCAGCAGTTTCAGGGGGCAGGGGTCACCCCTCCACTTT
>-|TRBV5-6|TRBJ2-3|TRBD1
CASSLQGAGTADTQYF
TGTGCCAGCAGCTTACAGGGGGCAGGTACGGCAGATACGCAGTATTTT
>-|TRBV6-5|TRBJ2-5|-
CASSYRGARETQYF
TGTGCCAGCAGTTACAGGGGGGCTCGGGAGACCCAGTACTTC
>-|TRBV19|TRBJ2-3|-
CASSIERTFTDTQYF
TGTGCCAGTAGTATAGAAAGGACGTTCACAGATACGCAGTATTTT
>few|TRBV18|TRBJ1-6|-
CASSRDGDSPLHF
TGTGCCAGCTCAAGAGACGGTGATTCACCCCTCCACTTT
>-|TRBV4-2|TRBJ2-2|-
CASSLETGNTGELFF
TGTGCCAGCAGCTTGGAGACAGGGAACACCGGGGAGCTGTTTTTT
>few|TRBV20-1|TRBJ1-1|-
CSDKQVVAFF
TGCAGTGATAAACAGGTTGTGGCTTTCTTT
>-|TRBV5-4|TRBJ2-5|TRBD1
CASSLNRDREETQYF
TGTGCCAGCAGCCTAAACCGGGACAGGGAAGAGACCCAGTACTTC
>few|TRBV7-9|TRBJ2-3|-
CASSSRRPRTDTQYF
TGTGCCAGCAGCTCAAGGCGGCCCCGCACAGATACGCAGTATTTT
>-|TRBV28|TRBJ1-3|TRBD1
CASSLWGDREVSGNTIYF
TGTGCCAGCAGTTTATGGGGGGACAGGGAAGTCTCTGGAAACACCATATATTTT
>-|TRBV10-3|TRBJ2-1|-
CAISAHGDNEQFF
TGTGCCATCAGTGCCCACGGCGACAATGAGCAGTTCTTC
>few|TRBV27|TRBJ1-2|TRBD1
CASRNPQGANYGYTF
TGTGCCAGCAGAAACCCACAGGGGGCAAACTATGGCTACACCTTC
>once|TRBV6-5|TRBJ2-1|TRBD2
CASSFVAGTYNEQFF
TGTGCCAGCAGTTTTGTAGCGGGAACCTACAATGAGCAGTTCTTC
>-|TRBV5-6|TRBJ2-5|-
CASSLNRRWETQYF
TGTGCCAGCAGCTTGAATAGGAGGTGGGAGACCCAGTACTTC
>-|TRBV28|TRBJ2-5|-
CASSFGFGQQETQYF
TGTGCCAGCAGTTTTGGTTTCGGACAGCAAGAGACCCAGTACTTC
>-|TRBV28|TRBJ2-7|-
CASSQGPYEQYF
TGTGCCAGCAGCCAAGGCCCCTACGAGCAGTACTTC
>few|TRBV7-9|TRBJ2-3|-
CASSPIGRRTDTQYF
TGTGCCAGCAGCCCTATTGGACGGCGCACAGATACGCAGTATTTT
>-|TRBV27|TRBJ2-7|TRBD1
CASSLLPSFYGTGVYEQYF
TGTGCCAGCAGTTTACTCCCTTCCTTCTACGGGACAGGAGTCTACGAGCAGTACTTC
>-|TRBV6-5|TRBJ2-3|TRBD2
CASSSPAGGVEDTQYF
TGTGCCAGCAGTTCCCCGGCGGGAGGGGTCGAAGATACGCAGTATTTT
>-|TRBV19|TRBJ2-7|-
CASSTRAVPYEQYF
TGTGCCAGTAGTACAAGAGCCGTCCCCTACGAGCAGTACTTC
>-|TRBV11-1|TRBJ2-2|-
CASSLDEGYYAGELFF
TGTGCCAGCAGCTTAGATGAGGGTTATTACGCCGGGGAGCTGTTTTTT
>-|TRBV6-6|TRBJ2-7|TRBD2
CASSYTSGSYEQYF
TGTGCCAGCAGTTACACTAGCGGGAGCTACGAGCAGTACTTC
>-|TRBV9|TRBJ2-1|TRBD2
CASSASTSSMAQFF
TGTGCCAGCAGCGCATCGACTAGCTCAATGGCGCAGTTCTTC